One sample yielded the 22 T cell receptor beta chains listed below, sequenced in a study of cytomegalovirus exposure and HLA in healthy donors. The PCR ran on 60 Vbeta and 13 Jbeta primers. The method was immunoSEQ multiplex PCR; TCRdb's version includes in-frame clones alone and lacks a portion of them. Among about 130,000 clones listed, around four fifths were seen once. Source material: PBMCs. These receptor sequences come from a male donor in good health and CMV-seronegative.

This clone was recorded a few times. The chain carries TRBV27 and TRBJ2-5; 7 nucleotides line up with TRBD1. This CDR3 has 15 amino acids. Trimming cost V 5 bases and J 1 base; bases outside gene matches: 7. Germline V CDR1 and CDR2: MNHEY, SMNVEV (reference sequence). The CDR3 sequence: CASSHRDRVQETQYF. CDR3 nucleotides: TGTGCCAGCAGTCACCGCGACAGGGTCCAAGAGACCCAGTACTTC.

The chain couples TRBV15 to TRBJ1-1, with D perhaps TRBD1 (6 bases). The CDR3 contains 15 residues. The germline V gene encodes CDR1 LNHNV and CDR2 YYDKDF (reference sequence). V lost 0 bases, J lost 1 base, and 9 bases lay in between. As DNA, the CDR3 is TGTGCCACCAGCAGAGATGGGACACCGAACACTGAAGCTTTCTTT. Translation: CATSRDGTPNTEAFF.

Only a few counts were recorded for this clone. The rearrangement links TRBV4-2 to TRBJ2-5; TRBD2 matches at 14 bases. Germline CDR1 LGHNA, CDR2 YNFKEQ. The CDR3 length is 17 residues. V was clipped by 1 base and J by 4 bases; unmatched bases: 5. CDR3 bases: TGTGCCAGCAGCCAAGGACTAGCGGGGGGGATGGGAGAGACCCAGTACTTC. Translation gives CASSQGLAGGMGETQYF.

The CDR3 DNA follows: TGTGCCAGCAGCAACAGGGTTAACGAGCAGTACTTC. Protein product: CASSNRVNEQYF. This sequence joins TRBV2 and TRBJ2-7; a weak D match, TRBD1 (6 bases). Germline V gives CDR1 SNHLY, CDR2 FYNNEI. V lost 6 bases and J lost 5, with 11 bases in between. The CDR3 covers 12 residues.

This clone has only a few counts. This chain joins TRBV27 and TRBJ2-1, with D possibly being TRBD1 (5 bases). Germline V gene sequence: CDR1 MNHEY, CDR2 SMNVEV (reference sequence). This CDR3 contains 16 residues. Trimming took 6 bases from V and 0 from J, leaving 15 bases between them. CDR3 sequence reads: CASSQGFKSSYNEQFF. CDR3 nucleotides: TGTGCCAGCAGCCAGGGATTTAAGAGCTCCTACAATGAGCAGTTCTTC.

Only a few counts were recorded for this clone. The chain links TRBV30 to TRBJ1-5, with TRBD1 identical over 7 bases. Germline V CDR1 and CDR2: GTSNPN, SVGIG (reference sequence). V lost 3 bases to trimming and J lost 2 bases; unmatched junction nucleotides: 7. The CDR3 contains 15 residues. The CDR3 bases are TGTGCCTGGAGAGAACAGGGGTCGGGCAATCAGCCCCAGCATTTT. Its translation: CAWREQGSGNQPQHF.

The V gene is TRBV5-4, the J gene TRBJ1-4, with D possibly matching TRBD1 (5 bases). V was trimmed by 3 bases and J by 8 bases, leaving 17 bases between them. Germline V gene sequence: CDR1 SGHNT, CDR2 YYREEE (reference sequence). CDR3 length: 15 residues. The CDR3 spells CASSSSWGAEEKLFF. CDR3 bases: TGTGCCAGCAGCTCCTCCTGGGGCGCGGAAGAAAAACTGTTTTTT.

The rearrangement uses TRBV6-5 and TRBJ1-2; 9 bases line up with TRBD1. The J segment lost 5 bases and the V segment lost 6 bases, leaving 1 base of the junction unmatched. This CDR3 has 12 residues. CDR1 is MNHEY, CDR2 SVGAGI, per germline. The CDR3 region is CASRDRGYGYTF. In DNA, the CDR3 is TGTGCCAGCAGGGACAGGGGTTATGGCTACACCTTC.

The chain uses TRBV10-2 and TRBJ2-3; tentative D call: TRBD2 (7 bases). V gave up 2 bases and J gave up 4 bases, with 16 bases separating them. In germline, CDR1 is WSHSY, CDR2 SAAADI. The CDR3 sequence is 16 residues long. CDR3 sequence: CASSEGRGGSPDTQYF. The CDR3 DNA reads TGCGCCAGCAGTGAGGGGAGGGGGGGCTCCCCAGATACGCAGTATTTT.

This chain links TRBV27 with TRBJ1-5; D is uncertain. CDR3 length: 14 amino acids. V was clipped by 4 bases and J by 2 bases, with 9 bases between them. Germline CDR1 MNHEY, CDR2 SMNVEV (reference sequence). DNA for the CDR3: TGTGCCAGCAGTTCAGGTGAAGGCAATCAGCCCCAGCATTTT. Translation gives CASSSGEGNQPQHF.

The CDR3 nucleotides read TGTGCCAGCAGCGCTTTGGACAGGACATCACCCCTCCACTTT. It specifies CASSALDRTSPLHF. The chain links TRBV9 to TRBJ1-6, with 7 bases aligning to TRBD1. The junction had 7 bases not matched to a gene; V was cut back by 3 bases and J by 10 bases. Per germline, CDR1 SGDLS and CDR2 YYNGEE. The CDR3 totals 14 residues.

This clone was detected once. V is TRBV7-2 and J is TRBJ2-2; no clear D gene. The germline gives CDR1 SGHTA, CDR2 FQGNSA. V lost 3 bases to trimming and J lost 1 base, with 15 bases between them. The CDR3 is 17 amino acids. The chain's CDR3 is CASSFRLLPRNTGELFF. CDR3 nucleotide sequence: TGTGCCAGCAGCTTCCGACTTCTACCTAGGAACACCGGGGAGCTGTTTTTT.

Regarding this clone: A read error may account for a junction end that differs from germline. The chain couples TRBV6-4 to TRBJ2-7, with D possibly matching TRBD1 (6 bases). CDR1 MRHNA and CDR2 SNTAGT come from the germline V gene. This CDR3 is 14 amino acids long. CDR3 sequence: CARRGTKNSYEQYF. CDR3 nucleotide sequence: TGTGCCCGCAGGGGCACGAAGAACTCCTACGAGCAGTACTTC.

The V call is TRBV7-2, the J call TRBJ1-6; TRBD1 agrees at 7 bases. The CDR3 has 17 residues. From germline, CDR1 is SGHTA and CDR2 FQGNSA. The V gene end was trimmed by 0 bases and the J gene end by 9 bases; junction bases not matched to a gene: 11. The chain's CDR3 is CASSLAWTGGVRSPLHF. The CDR3 DNA is TGTGCCAGCAGCTTAGCGTGGACAGGAGGCGTGCGTTCACCCCTCCACTTT.

The sample holds a few counts of this clone. The genes are TRBV5-1 and TRBJ2-2, with 13 bases fitting TRBD2. Germline CDR1 and CDR2: SGHRS and YFSETQ. V was clipped by 4 bases and J by 4 bases; unmatched bases: 4. The CDR3 sequence is 16 residues long. The CDR3 region has the DNA TGCGCCAGCAGCCCCGGACTAGCGGGAGTCACCGGGGAGCTGTTTTTT. Protein product: CASSPGLAGVTGELFF.

The chain recombines TRBV11-2 with TRBJ2-3, with TRBD2 as a possible D gene (6 bases). The V and J ends lost 5 bases and 2 bases respectively, with 14 bases between them. The CDR3 contains 15 residues. Germline V gene lookup returns CDR1 SGHAT and CDR2 FQNNGV. The CDR3: CASSQLGLLTDTQYF. Here the CDR3 DNA reads TGTGCCAGCAGCCAATTGGGACTCCTCACAGATACGCAGTATTTT.

The J gene is TRBJ2-3, the V gene TRBV7-6, with 7 bases matching TRBD2. The CDR3 totals 17 residues. The trim removed 1 base at V and 0 bases at J, leaving 7 bases unmatched. Germline values: CDR1 SGHVS, CDR2 FNYEAQ. The CDR3 sequence: CASSLGSLAVSTDTQYF. The CDR3 DNA is TGTGCCAGCAGCTTAGGGTCCCTAGCGGTCAGCACAGATACGCAGTATTTT.

The chain carries TRBV28 and TRBJ1-1; TRBD1 might be the D (6 bases). Trimming removed 7 bases from V and 4 bases from J, with 16 bases in between. Per the germline V gene, CDR1 is MDHEN and CDR2 is SYDVKM. The CDR3 loop spans 14 amino acids. CDR3 sequence reads: CASNLQGRLTEAFF. The DNA for the CDR3 is TGTGCCAGCAACTTGCAGGGGCGCCTCACTGAAGCTTTCTTT. Filled out from reference TRBV28 and TRBJ1-1, the complete variable domain reads DVKVTQSSRYLVKRTGEKVFLECVQDMDHENMFWYRQDPGLGLRLIYFSYDVKMKEKGDIPEGYSVSREKKERFSLILESASTNQTSMYLCASNLQGRLTEAFFGQGTRLTVV.

The V call is TRBV6-6, the J call TRBJ1-1; D is undetermined. The V and J ends lost 1 base and 4 bases respectively, with 10 bases between them. Germline V gene data show CDR1 as MNHNY and CDR2 as SVGAGI (reference sequence). The CDR3 runs 14 residues. The CDR3 protein is CASSYLGKATEAFF. As DNA, the CDR3 is TGTGCCAGCAGTTACTTGGGCAAAGCCACTGAAGCTTTCTTT.

The table lists this clone with a few counts. The rearrangement joins TRBV5-1 to TRBJ2-1; 11 bases are shared with TRBD2. Germline CDR1 is SGHRS and CDR2 is YFSETQ. This CDR3 is built from 16 residues. V trimming: 3 bases; J trimming: 6 bases; junction bases outside the gene matches: 8. The CDR3 is CASSSRIAGGANEQFF. DNA for the CDR3: TGCGCCAGCAGCTCCCGGATAGCGGGGGGGGCCAATGAGCAGTTCTTC.

This sequence joins TRBV27 and TRBJ2-1, with D hard to call. The CDR3 is 14 residues long. Germline values: CDR1 MNHEY, CDR2 SMNVEV (reference sequence). The V end lost 6 bases, the J end lost 2 bases, and 11 bases lay between the germline ends. The CDR3 loop reads CASSRQDAYNEQFF. The DNA of the CDR3 is TGTGCCAGCAGCCGCCAGGATGCCTACAATGAGCAGTTCTTC.

The chain recombines TRBV2 with TRBJ2-6; 10 nucleotides line up with TRBD1. Germline loops: CDR1 SNHLY, CDR2 FYNNEI. V gave up 4 bases and J gave up 0 bases; unmatched junction bases: 3. This CDR3 has 17 residues. The CDR3 here is CASSGGQGRSGANVLTF. CDR3 nucleotide sequence: TGTGCCAGCAGTGGGGGACAGGGGCGCTCTGGGGCCAACGTCCTGACTTTC. The whole variable domain, remainder taken from reference TRBV2 and TRBJ2-6, is EPEVTQTPSHQVTQMGQEVILRCVPISNHLYFYWYRQILGQKVEFLVSFYNNEISEKSEIFDDQFSVERPDGSNFTLKIRSTKLEDSAMYFCASSGGQGRSGANVLTFGAGSRLTVL.